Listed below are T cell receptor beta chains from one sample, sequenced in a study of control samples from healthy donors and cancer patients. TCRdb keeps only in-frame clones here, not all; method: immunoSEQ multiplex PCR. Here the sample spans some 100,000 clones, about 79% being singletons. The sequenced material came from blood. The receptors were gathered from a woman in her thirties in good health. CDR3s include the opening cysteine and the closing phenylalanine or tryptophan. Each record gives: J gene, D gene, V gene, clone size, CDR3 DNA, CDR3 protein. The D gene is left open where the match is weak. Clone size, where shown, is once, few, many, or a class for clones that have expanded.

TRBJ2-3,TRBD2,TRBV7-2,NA,TGTGCCAGCAGCTGGGGGGGGGACGCAGATACGCAGTATTTT,CASSWGGDADTQYF
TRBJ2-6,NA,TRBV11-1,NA,TGTGCCAGCAGCTTAGTTAGGGGGGCCAACGTCCTGACTTTC,CASSLVRGANVLTF
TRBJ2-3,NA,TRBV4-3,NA,TGCGCCAGCAGCCAAGGAGGTATAGCGCGGACAGATACGCAGTATTTT,CASSQGGIARTDTQYF
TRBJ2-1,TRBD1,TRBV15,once,TGTGCCACCAGCAGACCTACAGGGGGCATGGGGAAGAATGAGCAGTTCTTC,CATSRPTGGMGKNEQFF
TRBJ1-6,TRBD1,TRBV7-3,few,TGTGCCAGCAGCACGGGACAGGGAGTACCCCTCCACTTT,CASSTGQGVPLHF
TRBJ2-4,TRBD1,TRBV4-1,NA,TGCGCCAGCAGCCAAGAATGGGACAGAATTATCCTAGCCAAAAACATTCAGTACTTC,CASSQEWDRIILAKNIQYF
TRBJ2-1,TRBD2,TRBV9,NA,TGTGCCAGCAGCGTAGGGCGGGGGGATGACAATGAGCAGTTCTTC,CASSVGRGDDNEQFF
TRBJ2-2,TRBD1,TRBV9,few,TGTGCCAGCAGCGTAGTCGGCAGGGGGCCCCGGCACACCGGGGAGCTGTTTTTT,CASSVVGRGPRHTGELFF
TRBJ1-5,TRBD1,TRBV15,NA,TGTGCCACCAGCAGGGGACAGGCGCTCGGTCAGCCCCAGCATTTT,CATSRGQALGQPQHF
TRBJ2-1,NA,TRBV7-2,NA,TGTGCCAGCAGCCAACTCTTCCATGAGCAGTTCTTC,CASSQLFHEQFF
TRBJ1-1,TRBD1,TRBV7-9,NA,TGTGCCAGCAGTCCACAGGGGTGGGACACTGAAGCTTTCTTT,CASSPQGWDTEAFF
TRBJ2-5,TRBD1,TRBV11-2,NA,TGTGCCAGCAGCTTAGATTGGGGACAGGGGATACAAGAGACCCAGTACTTC,CASSLDWGQGIQETQYF
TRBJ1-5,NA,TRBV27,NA,TGTGCCAGCAGTTTATCTCGGGGGGAGGGCAATCAGCCCCAGCATTTT,CASSLSRGEGNQPQHF
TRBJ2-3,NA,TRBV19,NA,TGTGCCAGGGGGTCGTTCGGGGCCAGAGATACGCAGTATTTT,CARGSFGARDTQYF
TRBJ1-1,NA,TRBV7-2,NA,TGTGCCAGCAGCCTGACACAGGGTGGAGCTTTCTTT,CASSLTQGGAFF
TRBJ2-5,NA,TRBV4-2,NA,TGTGCCAGCAGCCGTGCCGGGGGACAGGAGACCCAGTACTTC,CASSRAGGQETQYF
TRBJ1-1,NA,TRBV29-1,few,TGCAGCGTTGTGATACAGACTTTGAACACTGAAGCTTTCTTT,CSVVIQTLNTEAFF
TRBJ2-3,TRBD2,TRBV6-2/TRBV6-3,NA,TGTGCCAGCAGTTACTACGCGGGGGGGCCGAATACGCAGTATTTT,CASSYYAGGPNTQYF
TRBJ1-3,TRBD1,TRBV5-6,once,TGTGCCAGCAGCTTGTGGGGGACAGGGGGAAACACCATATATTTT,CASSLWGTGGNTIYF